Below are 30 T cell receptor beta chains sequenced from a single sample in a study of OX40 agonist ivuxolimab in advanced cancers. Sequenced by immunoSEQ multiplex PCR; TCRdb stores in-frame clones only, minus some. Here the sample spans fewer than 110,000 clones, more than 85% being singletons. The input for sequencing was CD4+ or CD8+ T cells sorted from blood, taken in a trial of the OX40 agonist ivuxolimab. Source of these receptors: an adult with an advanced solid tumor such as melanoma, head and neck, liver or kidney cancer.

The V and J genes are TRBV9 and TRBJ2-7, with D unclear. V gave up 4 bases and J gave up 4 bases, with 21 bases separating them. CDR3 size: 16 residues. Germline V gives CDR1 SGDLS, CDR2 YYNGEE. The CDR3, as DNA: TGTGCCAGCAGCCCACAGCCGGCGACCGAAAAGTACGAGCAGTACTTC. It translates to CASSPQPATEKYEQYF.

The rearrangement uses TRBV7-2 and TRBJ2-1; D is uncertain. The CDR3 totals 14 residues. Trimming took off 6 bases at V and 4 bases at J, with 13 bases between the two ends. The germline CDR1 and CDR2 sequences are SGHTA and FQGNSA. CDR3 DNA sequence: TGTGCCAGCAGTTCAAGACTCCTGTACAATGAGCAGTTCTTC. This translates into CASSSRLLYNEQFF.

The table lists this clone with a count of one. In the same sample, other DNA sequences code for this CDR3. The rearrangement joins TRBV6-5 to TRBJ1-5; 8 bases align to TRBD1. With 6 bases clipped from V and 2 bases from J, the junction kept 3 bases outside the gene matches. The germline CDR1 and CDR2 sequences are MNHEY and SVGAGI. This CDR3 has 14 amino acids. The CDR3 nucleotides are TGTGCCAGCAGCCCGGACAGGGGCAATCAGCCCCAGCATTTT. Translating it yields CASSPDRGNQPQHF.

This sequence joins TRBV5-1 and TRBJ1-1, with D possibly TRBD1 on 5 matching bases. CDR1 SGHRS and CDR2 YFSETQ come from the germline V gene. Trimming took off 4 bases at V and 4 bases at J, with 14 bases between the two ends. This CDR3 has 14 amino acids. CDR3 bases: TGCGCCAGCAGCCCGGGCGGGGCCCGCACTGAAGCTTTCTTT. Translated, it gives CASSPGGARTEAFF.

CDR3 bases: TGTGCCAGCAGCCTGGGGGGAACTTCGTACGAGCAGTACTTC. This codes for CASSLGGTSYEQYF. The V gene is TRBV6-9, the J gene TRBJ2-7; possible D gene TRBD2, 6 bases. Trimming cost V 6 bases and J 4 bases, with 16 bases left between them. Germline V gene lookup returns CDR1 MNHGY and CDR2 SVAAGI. The CDR3 has 14 amino acids.

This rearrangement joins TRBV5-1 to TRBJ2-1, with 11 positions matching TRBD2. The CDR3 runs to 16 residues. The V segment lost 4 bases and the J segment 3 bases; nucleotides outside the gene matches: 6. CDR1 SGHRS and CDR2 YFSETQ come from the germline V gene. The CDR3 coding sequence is TGCGCCAGCAGCGGGAGACTAGCGGGAAACTACAATGAGCAGTTCTTC. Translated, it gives CASSGRLAGNYNEQFF.

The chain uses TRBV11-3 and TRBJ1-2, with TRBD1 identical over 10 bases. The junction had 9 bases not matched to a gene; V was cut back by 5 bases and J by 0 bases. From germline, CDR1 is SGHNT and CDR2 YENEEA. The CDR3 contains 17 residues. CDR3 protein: CASSPRQGATTNYGYTF. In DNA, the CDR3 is TGTGCCAGCAGCCCGAGACAGGGGGCCACAACTAACTATGGCTACACCTTC.

Here the CDR3 reads CASSPRDSTNTGELFF. The CDR3 DNA reads TGTGCCAGCAGCCCCCGGGACAGCACGAACACCGGGGAGCTGTTTTTT. The chain is built from TRBV21-1 and TRBJ2-2; the table's D call of TRBD1 was not tested on the DNA. TRBV21-1 is given as a pseudogene. The CDR3 loop spans 16 amino acids.

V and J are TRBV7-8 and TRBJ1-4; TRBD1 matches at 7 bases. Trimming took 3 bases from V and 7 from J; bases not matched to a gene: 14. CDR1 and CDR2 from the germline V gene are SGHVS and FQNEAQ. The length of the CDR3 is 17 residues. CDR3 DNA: TGTGCCAGCAGCTTTTACCAAGGGGGCGTCTATGGTGAAAAACTGTTTTTT. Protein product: CASSFYQGGVYGEKLFF.

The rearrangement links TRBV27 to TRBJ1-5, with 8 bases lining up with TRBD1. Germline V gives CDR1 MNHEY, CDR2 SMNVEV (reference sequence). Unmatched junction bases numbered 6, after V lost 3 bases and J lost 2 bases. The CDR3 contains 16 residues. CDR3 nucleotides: TGTGCCAGCAGTTTTTTCGCAGGGGGCGGCAATCAGCCCCAGCATTTT. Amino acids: CASSFFAGGGNQPQHF.

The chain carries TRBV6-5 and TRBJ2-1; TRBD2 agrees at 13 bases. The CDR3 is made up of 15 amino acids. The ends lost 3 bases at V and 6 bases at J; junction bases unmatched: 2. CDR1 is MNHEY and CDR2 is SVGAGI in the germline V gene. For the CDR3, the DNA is TGTGCCAGCAGTTATTGGACTAGCGGGAGCAATGAGCAGTTCTTC. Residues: CASSYWTSGSNEQFF.

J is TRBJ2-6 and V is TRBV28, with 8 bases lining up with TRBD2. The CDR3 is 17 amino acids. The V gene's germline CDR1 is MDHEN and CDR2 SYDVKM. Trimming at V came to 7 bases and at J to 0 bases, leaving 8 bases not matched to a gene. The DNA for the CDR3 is TGTGCCAGCAACCCGGGGGGGGGCCTCTCTGGGGCCAACGTCCTGACTTTC. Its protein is CASNPGGGLSGANVLTF.

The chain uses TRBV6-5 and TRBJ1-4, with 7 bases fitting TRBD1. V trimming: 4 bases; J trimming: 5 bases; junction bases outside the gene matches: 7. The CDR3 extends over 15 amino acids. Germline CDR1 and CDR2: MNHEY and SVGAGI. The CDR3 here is CASSSGDRANEKLFF. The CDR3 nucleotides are TGTGCCAGCAGTTCCGGTGACAGGGCGAATGAAAAACTGTTTTTT.

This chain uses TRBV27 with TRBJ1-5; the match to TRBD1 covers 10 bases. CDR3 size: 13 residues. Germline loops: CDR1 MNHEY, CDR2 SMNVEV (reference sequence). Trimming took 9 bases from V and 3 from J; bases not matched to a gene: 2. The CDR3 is CARTGGNNQPQHF. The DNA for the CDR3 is TGTGCCAGGACAGGGGGCAACAATCAGCCCCAGCATTTT.

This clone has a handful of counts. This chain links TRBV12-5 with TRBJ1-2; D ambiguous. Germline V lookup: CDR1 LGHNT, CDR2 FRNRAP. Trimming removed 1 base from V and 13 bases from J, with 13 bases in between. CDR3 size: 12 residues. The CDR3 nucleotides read TGTGCTAGTGGTTTGGCCTCTTCTCAAGGCACCTTC. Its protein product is CASGLASSQGTF.

CDR3 coding DNA: TGTGCCAGCAGCTTCAATCGGGGACAAGAGACCCAGTACTTC. This gives the protein CASSFNRGQETQYF. The J gene is TRBJ2-5, the V gene TRBV7-2, with a tentative D call TRBD2 (5 bases). Trimming left V 3 bases short and J 2 bases short, with 10 bases between. The germline V gene encodes CDR1 SGHTA and CDR2 FQGNSA. The CDR3 covers 14 residues.

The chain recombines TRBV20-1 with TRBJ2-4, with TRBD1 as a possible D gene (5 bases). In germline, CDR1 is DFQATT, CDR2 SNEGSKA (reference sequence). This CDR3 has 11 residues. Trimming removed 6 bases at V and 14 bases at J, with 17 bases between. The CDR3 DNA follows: TGCAGTGCAAGACAGACTGAAACTAAGTACTTC. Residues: CSARQTETKYF.

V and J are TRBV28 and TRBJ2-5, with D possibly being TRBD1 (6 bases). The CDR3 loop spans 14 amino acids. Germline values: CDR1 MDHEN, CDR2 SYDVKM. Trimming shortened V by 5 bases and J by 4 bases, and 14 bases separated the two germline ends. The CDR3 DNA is TGTGCCAGCAGTCCCCACAGGGACCGAGAGACCCAGTACTTC. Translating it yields CASSPHRDRETQYF.

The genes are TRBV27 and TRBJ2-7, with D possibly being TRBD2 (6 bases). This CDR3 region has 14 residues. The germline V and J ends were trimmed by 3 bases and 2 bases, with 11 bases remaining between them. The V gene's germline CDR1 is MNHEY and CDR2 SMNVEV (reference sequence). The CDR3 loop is CASSFSGRTYEQYF. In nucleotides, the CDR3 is TGTGCCAGCAGTTTTTCGGGGAGGACCTACGAGCAGTACTTC.

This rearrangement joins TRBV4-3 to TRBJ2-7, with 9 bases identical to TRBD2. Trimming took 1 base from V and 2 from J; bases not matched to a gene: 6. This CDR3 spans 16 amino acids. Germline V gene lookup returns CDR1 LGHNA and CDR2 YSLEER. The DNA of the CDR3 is TGCGCCAGCAGCCAAGCTGGCGGGAGGGCCCCCTACGAGCAGTACTTC. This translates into CASSQAGGRAPYEQYF.

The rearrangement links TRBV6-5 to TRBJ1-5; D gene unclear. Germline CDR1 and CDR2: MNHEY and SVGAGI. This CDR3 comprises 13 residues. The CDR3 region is CPQLVPSNQPQHF. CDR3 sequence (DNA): TGTCCTCAACTCGTTCCTAGCAATCAGCCCCAGCATTTT.

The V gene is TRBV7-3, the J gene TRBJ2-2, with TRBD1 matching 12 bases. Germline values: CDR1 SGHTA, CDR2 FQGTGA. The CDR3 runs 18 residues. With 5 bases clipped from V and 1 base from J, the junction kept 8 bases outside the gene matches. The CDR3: CASSRDRGPHWNTGELFF. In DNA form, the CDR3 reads TGTGCCAGCAGCCGGGACAGGGGGCCTCACTGGAACACCGGGGAGCTGTTTTTT.

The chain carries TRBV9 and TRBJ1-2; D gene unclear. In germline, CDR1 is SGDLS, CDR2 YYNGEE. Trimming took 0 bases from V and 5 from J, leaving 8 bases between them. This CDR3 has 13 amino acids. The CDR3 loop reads CASSVDAGYGYTF. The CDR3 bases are TGTGCCAGCAGCGTAGACGCAGGATATGGCTACACCTTC. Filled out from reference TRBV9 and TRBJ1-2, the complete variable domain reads DSGVTQTPKHLITATGQRVTLRCSPRSGDLSVYWYQQSLDQGLQFLIQYYNGEERAKGNILERFSAQQFPDLHSELNLSSLELGDSALYFCASSVDAGYGYTFGSGTRLTVV.

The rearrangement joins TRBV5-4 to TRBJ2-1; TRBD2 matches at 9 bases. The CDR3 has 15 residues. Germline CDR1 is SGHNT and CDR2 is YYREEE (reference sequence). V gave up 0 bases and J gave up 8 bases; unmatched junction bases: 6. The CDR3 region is CASSLDLAGPDEQFF. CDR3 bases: TGTGCCAGCAGCTTGGATCTAGCGGGACCGGATGAGCAGTTCTTC.

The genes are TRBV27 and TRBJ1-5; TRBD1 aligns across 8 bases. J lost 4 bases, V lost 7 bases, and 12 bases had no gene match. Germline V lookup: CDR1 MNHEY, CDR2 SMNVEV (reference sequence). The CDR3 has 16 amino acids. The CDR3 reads CASNSRDRLGNQPQHF. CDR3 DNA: TGTGCCAGCAACTCCAGGGACAGGCTTGGGAATCAGCCCCAGCATTTT.

The CDR3: CASSLGNYGYTF. CDR3 DNA sequence: TGTGCCAGCAGTTTGGGAAACTATGGCTACACCTTC. V usage is TRBV28 and J usage is TRBJ1-2; D ambiguous. The CDR3 totals 12 residues. Germline V gene lookup returns CDR1 MDHEN and CDR2 SYDVKM. Trimming left V 3 bases short and J 2 bases short, with 4 bases between.

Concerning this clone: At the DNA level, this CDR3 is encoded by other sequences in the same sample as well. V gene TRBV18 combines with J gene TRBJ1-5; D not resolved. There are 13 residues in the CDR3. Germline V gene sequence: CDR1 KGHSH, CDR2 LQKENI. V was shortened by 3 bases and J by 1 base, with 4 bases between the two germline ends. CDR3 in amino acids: CASSPGSNQPQHF. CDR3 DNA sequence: TGTGCCAGCTCACCGGGGAGCAATCAGCCCCAGCATTTT.

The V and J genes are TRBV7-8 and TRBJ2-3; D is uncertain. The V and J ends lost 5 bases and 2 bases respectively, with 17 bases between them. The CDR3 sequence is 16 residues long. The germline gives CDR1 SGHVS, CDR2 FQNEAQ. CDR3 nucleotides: TGTGCCAGCAGCCCCATTGGTACTATATCCACAGATACGCAGTATTTT. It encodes CASSPIGTISTDTQYF.

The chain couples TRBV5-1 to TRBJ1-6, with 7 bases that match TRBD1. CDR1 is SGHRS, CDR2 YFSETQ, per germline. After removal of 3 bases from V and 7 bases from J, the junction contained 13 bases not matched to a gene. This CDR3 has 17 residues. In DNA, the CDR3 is TGCGCCAGCAGCTCACGTCGACAGGGAGTCCCCAATTCACCCCTCCACTTT. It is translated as CASSSRRQGVPNSPLHF.

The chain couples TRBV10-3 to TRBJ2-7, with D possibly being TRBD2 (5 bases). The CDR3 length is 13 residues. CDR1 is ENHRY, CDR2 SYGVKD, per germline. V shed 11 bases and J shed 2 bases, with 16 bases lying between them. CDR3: CAPPGSTTYEQYF. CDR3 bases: TGTGCCCCCCCTGGGAGTACTACCTACGAGCAGTACTTC.